Below, 19 T cell receptor beta chains from the same sample are listed, as sequenced in a study of T-cell reconstitution after alpha-beta-depleted transplantation in children. Unique molecular identifiers were incorporated when the TCRbeta library was constructed. TCRdb called the PCR reads again in MiXCR, with one record for every CDR3 protein. The repertoire includes roughly 200,000 distinct CDR3 sequences, less than 8% of them detected once, and roughly 3% sits in the top ten. Sequencing used PBMCs from the stem cell graft donor, obtained from the stem cell graft. The receptors here all came from a human donor who donated a stem cell graft to a child with Wiskott-Aldrich syndrome.

The rearrangement links TRBV7-2 to TRBJ2-6; 7 nucleotides match TRBD2. The CDR3 has 15 residues. In germline, CDR1 is SGHTA, CDR2 FQGNSA. Germline trimming cut 4 bases from V and 7 bases from J; bases unmatched to any gene: 7. The CDR3 sequence is CASSWEGNGANVLTF. CDR3 sequence (DNA): TGTGCCAGCAGCTGGGAGGGAAACGGAGCCAACGTCCTGACTTTC.

This clonotype was picked up a small number of times. The CDR3 is CSAPPTTTALNYGYTF. The CDR3 nucleotides read TGCAGTGCACCCCCGACAACGACAGCCCTTAACTATGGCTACACCTTC. The rearrangement uses TRBV20-1 and TRBJ1-2; D possibly corresponds to TRBD1 (5 bases). The CDR3 is 16 amino acids. With 6 bases removed from V and 1 base from J, the gap between germline ends came to 21 bases. Looked up from germline, CDR1 is DFQATT and CDR2 is SNEGSKA (reference sequence).

This clonotype occurred many times. The rearrangement uses TRBV5-1 and TRBJ1-6; no clear D. The ends were cut back, 3 bases at V and 6 bases at J, with 13 bases in the middle. Germline V gene data show CDR1 as SGHRS and CDR2 as YFSETQ. The length of the CDR3 is 15 residues. This CDR3 is CASSSGGHANSPLHF. In DNA form, the CDR3 reads TGCGCCAGCAGCTCGGGAGGCCACGCTAATTCACCCCTCCACTTT.

This clonotype was picked up many times. The CDR3, as DNA: TGTGCCAGCAGCCCCCTAGCGGGAGAGGCAGATACGCAGTATTTT. Translation: CASSPLAGEADTQYF. J is TRBJ2-3 and V is TRBV7-7; 10 bases map to TRBD2. CDR3 length: 15 amino acids. The ends lost 5 bases at V and 4 bases at J; junction bases unmatched: 6. In germline, CDR1 is SSHAT, CDR2 FNYEAQ (reference sequence).

J is TRBJ1-1 and V is TRBV5-1; 9 nucleotides agree with TRBD1. This CDR3 is 17 amino acids long. Losses at the gene ends were 3 bases for V and 4 bases for J; bases not matched to a gene: 13. Germline CDR1 is SGHRS and CDR2 is YFSETQ. The CDR3 spells CASSSTTGTGFPTEAFF. CDR3 coding DNA: TGCGCCAGCAGCTCCACGACCGGGACAGGGTTCCCCACTGAAGCTTTCTTT.

This clonotype was counted ten times or more. V is TRBV27 and J is TRBJ1-3; possible D gene TRBD1, 5 bases. The V end lost 5 bases, the J end lost 4 bases, and 12 bases lay between the germline ends. In germline, CDR1 is MNHEY, CDR2 SMNVEV (reference sequence). There are 14 residues in the CDR3. This chain's CDR3 is CASSNQGSGNTIYF. CDR3 DNA sequence: TGTGCCAGCAGTAACCAGGGATCCGGAAACACCATATATTTT.

V is TRBV6-1 and J is TRBJ2-5; TRBD1 might be the D (5 bases). The CDR3 runs 14 residues. The germline V gene has CDR1 MNHNS and CDR2 SASEGT. Trimming took off 4 bases at V and 2 bases at J, with 11 bases between the two ends. Written as DNA, the CDR3 is TGTGCCAGCAGTGGTGGACACCGTCAAGAGACCCAGTACTTC. Its translation: CASSGGHRQETQYF.

This clonotype was seen repeatedly, ten times or more. The CDR3 loop reads CATSPGQGAWSTGELFF. In DNA form, the CDR3 reads TGTGCCACCAGCCCGGGACAGGGGGCGTGGAGCACCGGGGAGCTGTTTTTT. This chain uses TRBV15 with TRBJ2-2, with 12 bases that match TRBD1. The V gene's germline CDR1 is LNHNV and CDR2 YYDKDF (reference sequence). V shed 5 bases, J shed 4 bases, and the junction held 8 bases outside the gene matches. This CDR3 has 17 residues.

In its sample, this clonotype was seen many times. The V gene is TRBV20-1, the J gene TRBJ2-1; 9 nucleotides match TRBD2. The CDR3 has 15 amino acids. V lost 3 bases to trimming and J lost 6 bases; unmatched junction nucleotides: 9. Germline lookup yields CDR1 DFQATT and CDR2 SNEGSKA (reference sequence). The DNA for the CDR3 is TGCAGTGCTAGGGGGGAAGCGGGGGGTTCCAATGAGCAGTTCTTC. Translated, it gives CSARGEAGGSNEQFF.

At least ten counts were recorded for this clonotype. The chain combines TRBV12-3 or TRBV12-4 with TRBJ1-2; D is ambiguous. This CDR3 spans 11 amino acids. V was shortened by 3 bases and J by 8 bases, with 7 bases between the two germline ends. CDR3: CASSLGGGYTF. The CDR3 DNA reads as TGTGCCAGCAGTTTGGGTGGCGGCTACACCTTC.

This clonotype showed up many times. This sequence joins TRBV5-6 and TRBJ2-1; the D gene could be TRBD1 or TRBD2 (6 bases each). Germline V lookup: CDR1 SGHDT, CDR2 YYEEEE. V lost 8 bases and J 3 bases, leaving 18 bases between the germline ends. The CDR3 extends over 15 amino acids. The CDR3 DNA sequence: TGTGCCAGTCATGAAGAGGGGGGATACTACAATGAGCAGTTCTTC. Its protein is CASHEEGGYYNEQFF.

This clonotype was seen more than once but under ten times. The CDR3 DNA sequence: TGTGCCAGCAGCTTAGCGTCTAGCGGGGCAGCCGGGGAGCTGTTTTTT. Translated: CASSLASSGAAGELFF. The rearrangement links TRBV7-8 to TRBJ2-2; the match to TRBD2 covers 9 bases. Germline-derived CDR1 and CDR2 are SGHVS and FQNEAQ. The length of the CDR3 is 16 residues. V lost 0 bases to trimming and J lost 6 bases; unmatched junction nucleotides: 5.

This clonotype appeared a few times. The chain is built from TRBV11-2 and TRBJ2-7, with TRBD2 as a possible D gene (5 bases). The V gene lost 4 bases and the J gene lost 6 bases, with 16 bases spanning the gap. Germline CDR1 is SGHAT and CDR2 is FQNNGV. The CDR3 runs 14 residues. For the CDR3, the DNA is TGTGCCAGCAGCTCCGTGAGCGGATTAACCGAGCAGTACTTC. Translation gives CASSSVSGLTEQYF.

This chain connects TRBV5-1 to TRBJ2-5; D call uncertain. Trimming pared 4 bases from V and 5 bases from J, leaving 12 bases between. CDR3 size: 13 residues. Germline-derived CDR1 and CDR2 are SGHRS and YFSETQ. CDR3 DNA: TGCGCCAGCAGCCCCTTCATTTCTGAGACCCAGTACTTC. Translating gives CASSPFISETQYF.

The chain couples TRBV15 to TRBJ1-2; D is ambiguous. Germline V CDR1 and CDR2: LNHNV, YYDKDF (reference sequence). The CDR3 runs to 13 residues. Between the trimmed V and J ends, which lost 6 bases and 0 bases, there was a span of 8 bases. DNA of the CDR3: TGTGCCACCAGGGACGGAGCTAACTATGGCTACACCTTC. It specifies CATRDGANYGYTF. Full variable domain (remainder filled in from reference TRBV15 and TRBJ1-2): DAMVIQNPRYQVTQFGKPVTLSCSQTLNHNVMYWYQQKSSQAPKLLFHYYDKDFNNEADTPDNFQSRRPNTSFCFLDIRSPGLGDTAMYLCATRDGANYGYTFGSGTRLTVV.

This clonotype was observed many times. The V gene is TRBV9, the J gene TRBJ2-3, with D uncertain. The germline CDR1 and CDR2 sequences are SGDLS and YYNGEE. This CDR3 has 13 residues. The germline V and J ends were trimmed by 3 bases and 0 bases, with 5 bases remaining between them. This chain's CDR3 is CASSDGSTDTQYF. CDR3 bases: TGTGCCAGCAGCGACGGCAGCACAGATACGCAGTATTTT.

The rearrangement joins TRBV5-1 to TRBJ1-1, with a weak D call TRBD1 (6 bases). This CDR3 has 15 residues. Trimming took off 1 base at V and 3 bases at J, with 13 bases between the two ends. Germline V lookup: CDR1 SGHRS, CDR2 YFSETQ. For the CDR3, the DNA is TGCGCCAGCAGCTTGATTAGCAGGGGCGACACTGAAGCTTTCTTT. This codes for CASSLISRGDTEAFF.

The CDR3 protein is CASSLKGVAPVTETQYF. The CDR3 DNA sequence: TGTGCCAGCAGCTTAAAGGGGGTAGCCCCTGTGACAGAGACCCAGTACTTC. V and J are TRBV7-2 and TRBJ2-5; a possible D gene is TRBD1 (6 bases). The V end was cut by 2 bases, the J end by 4 bases, with 20 bases between. The germline V gene encodes CDR1 SGHTA and CDR2 FQGNSA. This CDR3 is built from 17 residues.

This clonotype was detected ten times or more. This chain links TRBV4-3 with TRBJ2-1, with D possibly being TRBD2 (6 bases). The CDR3 is 17 amino acids. Trimming took off 0 bases at V and 0 bases at J, with 12 bases between the two ends. Germline V gene sequence: CDR1 LGHNA, CDR2 YSLEER. The chain's CDR3 is CASSQDSGAGSYNEQFF. The CDR3 bases are TGCGCCAGCAGCCAAGACTCGGGAGCAGGCTCCTACAATGAGCAGTTCTTC.